The TCR beta chain under discussion was sequenced for a study of technical replicates of blood from a handful of donors. This CDR3 region has 15 residues. Germline CDR1 reads SGHRS; CDR2 reads YFSETQ. J gave up 6 bases and V 2 bases, and 5 bases lay outside the gene matches. Using immunoSEQ multiplex PCR, the repertoire was profiled, and TCRdb retains in-frame clones only, with some absent. Altogether about 88,000 clones are present, around 94% being singletons, with the ten largest covering about 0.23%. The origin of this receptor is a human donor in good health. The material sequenced was T cells isolated from PBMCs. The chain has TRBV5-1 and TRBJ2-3, with TRBD1 identical over 11 bases. The CDR3 coding sequence is TGCGCCAGCAGCTTACCCGGGACAGGGGGGGATACGCAGTATTTT. It yields the protein CASSLPGTGGDTQYF.